One TCR beta chain is described in this entry. Its antigen target is currently unknown. The input lacks base qualities; no much larger clone sits a single base away. These data originate in a study of monozygotic twins with cystic fibrosis (dated by TCRdb to 2020 to 2023). Turning to the overall study: Barcoded libraries were prepared from roughly 3 micrograms of fragmented DNA with 15 PCR cycles. To gauge how much genetics shapes V and J gene usage, the researchers compared TCR beta repertoires both within and across 16 monozygotic twin pairs who have cystic fibrosis. Ten female and six male twin pairs, aged about 2.0 to 36.4 years (median roughly 9.3 years) and mostly children and adolescents, were included in the cohort. Twins were ranked among more than 900 cohort participants for weight-for-height and FEVPerc (FEV1 disease centile) on the day of blood sampling. Data for three of the twin pairs had previously been reported in another context. Study-level results and caveats: Simpson clonality was found to be generally low (median roughly 0.01), suggesting a naive-dominated repertoire, although higher clonality was observed in the most severely affected patients. Monozygotic CF twin pairs shared significantly more nucleotide-identical clonotypes within each pair than unrelated CF individuals shared with one another (P = 0.000026, Mann-Whitney). In 13 of 16 pairs, V gene usage most closely resembled the co-twin's, and the same held for J usage in 8 of 16 pairs, a pattern suggesting genetic constraints. No association turned up between shared CDR3 numbers and age, concordance or disease severity, and the cohort was small.

TCR beta CDR3 regions were amplified by multiplex PCR with the immunoSEQ immune profiling system according to the manufacturer's instructions. An Illumina NextSeq system was used to carry out the sequencing. In the authors' own workflow: Sequence data were processed on the immunoSEQ Analyzer platform, and clonality was computed as the square root of Simpson's index of productive rearrangements. Similarity in V and J usage was measured by Jensen-Shannon distance, and OLGA was used to compute CDR3 generation probabilities. Shared CDR3 sequences were searched in the immuneACCESS database (August 2020) and in VDJdb (December 2020). TCRdb retrieved this table from immuneACCESS and kept in-frame rearrangements only. Not all clones are present; in checked studies, unresolved V genes account for under half, and no reason is known for the remainder. The V and J calls and clone size are taken from that table; D and trimming were inferred from the DNA. A total of fewer than 10,000 clones appear in this sample, around 98% of them only once. The leading ten clones occupy more than 0.2% of the sample.

The twin pairs came from the European Cystic Fibrosis Twin and Sibling Study Cohort, which recruited patients from 150 or so CF clinics across 14 European countries. Zygosity and CFTR genotype were verified in-house, with zygosity tested by multiplex PCR of nine short tandem repeat loci. Peripheral blood was sampled from each twin, and clinical parameters were recorded on the day of blood sampling. Phenol/chloroform extraction was used to isolate genomic DNA from peripheral blood cells, and the DNA was then kept in TE buffer at 4 degrees C. V loses 2 bases, J loses 5 bases, and the germline ends lie 7 bases apart. According to the germline V gene, CDR1 reads MRHNA and CDR2 reads SNTAGT. Reading from cysteine to phenylalanine, the CDR3 counts 12 amino acids. This entry keeps only the CDR3 DNA: 36 bases, framed from base 1.

The specimen sequenced was blood. The rearrangement combines TRBV6-4 with TRBJ2-7; possibly the D gene is TRBD1, per 6 matching bases. The source is a girl aged 2 to 10 with cystic fibrosis. The CDR3 protein is CASSDAGDEQYF. The DNA is TGTGCCAGCAGTGACGCAGGGGACGAGCAGTACTTC.